The 25 T cell receptor beta chains reported below all come from one sample, sequenced in a study of OX40 agonist ivuxolimab in advanced cancers. TCRdb's table, derived via immunoSEQ multiplex PCR, lists solely in-frame clones and lacks some. The top ten clones hold approximately 6% of a sample with more than 65,000 clones, about 82% of them seen once. The starting material was CD4+ or CD8+ T cells sorted from blood, obtained in a trial of the OX40 agonist ivuxolimab. The receptors originated from an adult with an advanced solid tumor such as melanoma, head and neck, liver or kidney cancer.

This chain joins TRBV28 and TRBJ1-5; the D gene is possibly TRBD1 (6 bases). Trimming removed 5 bases from V and 1 base from J, with 12 bases in between. Germline CDR1 MDHEN, CDR2 SYDVKM. The CDR3 covers 15 residues. This CDR3 reads CASSDLGASNQPQHF. The CDR3 coding sequence is TGTGCCAGCAGTGATCTGGGGGCGAGCAATCAGCCCCAGCATTTT.

Here the CDR3 reads CASRLASGAGEQFF. CDR3 bases: TGTGCCAGCAGACTAGCTTCCGGGGCCGGTGAGCAGTTCTTC. This chain uses TRBV5-4 with TRBJ2-1; possible D gene TRBD2, 6 bases. Looked up from germline, CDR1 is SGHNT and CDR2 is YYREEE (reference sequence). This CDR3 comprises 14 residues. The V gene lost 5 bases and the J gene lost 9 bases, with 18 bases spanning the gap.

The J gene is TRBJ1-4, the V gene TRBV5-1; TRBD1 is a possible D gene (6 bases). The CDR3 is 15 residues long. The germline V and J ends were trimmed by 4 bases and 5 bases, with 15 bases remaining between them. CDR1 and CDR2 (germline): SGHRS, YFSETQ. CDR3 DNA: TGCGCCAGCAGCATACCTCAGGGACAAAATGAAAAACTGTTTTTT. This translates into CASSIPQGQNEKLFF.

This clone was seen only once. The V gene is TRBV28, the J gene TRBJ2-4; no firm D call. The CDR3 is 11 amino acids. Germline V CDR1 and CDR2: MDHEN, SYDVKM. V was trimmed by 5 bases and J by 4 bases, leaving 3 bases between them. The CDR3 DNA sequence: TGTGCCAGCAGTGTTAAAAACATTCAGTACTTC. Its protein is CASSVKNIQYF.

The CDR3 loop is CATGLAGTKYEQYF. The CDR3 DNA is TGTGCCACTGGACTAGCGGGAACCAAGTACGAGCAGTACTTC. The gene calls are TRBV28 and TRBJ2-7; 12 bases line up with TRBD2. With 10 bases clipped from V and 4 bases from J, the junction kept 8 bases outside the gene matches. Germline values: CDR1 MDHEN, CDR2 SYDVKM. This CDR3 comprises 14 residues.

This clone came up a few times. J is TRBJ2-6 and V is TRBV19; weak D call: TRBD1 (5 bases). The CDR3 has 17 residues. V lost 5 bases, J lost 0 bases, and 14 bases lay in between. Per the germline V gene, CDR1 is LNHDA and CDR2 is SQIVND (reference sequence). CDR3 region: CASSSTEKSSGANVLTF. In DNA, the CDR3 is TGTGCCAGTAGTTCGACAGAAAAGAGCTCTGGGGCCAACGTCCTGACTTTC.

This rearrangement joins TRBV7-2 to TRBJ1-5, with D maybe TRBD1 (6 bases). V was pared by 5 bases and J by 5 bases, with 16 bases between. CDR3 size: 15 residues. CDR1 and CDR2 from the germline V gene are SGHTA and FQGNSA. The CDR3 region has the DNA TGTGCCAGCAGCCCGCCGGGGGGCAGGGATCAGCCCCAGCATTTT. Translation gives CASSPPGGRDQPQHF.

The chain combines TRBV4-2 with TRBJ2-3; TRBD1 matches at 8 bases. The CDR3 spans 15 residues. The junction had 7 bases not matched to a gene; V was cut back by 4 bases and J by 4 bases. The germline V gene encodes CDR1 LGHNA and CDR2 YNFKEQ. The chain's CDR3 is CASSLGQGGPDTQYF. CDR3 coding DNA: TGTGCCAGCAGCCTCGGACAGGGAGGACCAGATACGCAGTATTTT.

This clone has only a few counts. CDR3 sequence: CASSQDLGGRPYGYTF. DNA for the CDR3: TGCGCCAGCAGCCAAGATCTGGGGGGGCGGCCCTATGGCTACACCTTC. This chain joins TRBV4-3 and TRBJ1-2, with a tentative D call TRBD1 (6 bases). Germline-derived CDR1 and CDR2 are LGHNA and YSLEER. The CDR3 has 16 amino acids. Deletions cut 0 bases from V and 4 bases from J, with 15 bases between.

The J gene is TRBJ1-5, the V gene TRBV19; no definite D call. Per germline, CDR1 LNHDA and CDR2 SQIVND (reference sequence). The CDR3 has 12 residues. Trimming shortened V by 3 bases and J by 4 bases, and 4 bases separated the two germline ends. Here the CDR3 DNA reads TGTGCCAGTAGTATTCTAAATCAGCCCCAGCATTTT. This translates into CASSILNQPQHF.

The chain recombines TRBV6-6 with TRBJ1-2; D possibly corresponds to TRBD1 (5 bases). CDR1 is MNHNY and CDR2 is SVGAGI in the germline V gene (reference sequence). The V gene lost 0 bases and the J gene lost 4 bases, with 12 bases spanning the gap. This CDR3 comprises 15 residues. CDR3 coding DNA: TGTGCCAGCAGTTACTCCGGTCAGGGTGGCTATGGCTACACCTTC. Its protein is CASSYSGQGGYGYTF.

This chain links TRBV28 with TRBJ1-1, with a tentative D call TRBD1 (5 bases). The ends were cut back, 8 bases at V and 0 bases at J, with 13 bases in the middle. The V gene's germline CDR1 is MDHEN and CDR2 SYDVKM. The length of the CDR3 is 14 residues. The CDR3 coding sequence is TGTGCCAGCGAAAGAGGGGACCTGAACACTGAAGCTTTCTTT. Protein sequence: CASERGDLNTEAFF.

The rearrangement uses TRBV7-6 and TRBJ2-7; 8 bases are shared with TRBD1. Per the germline V gene, CDR1 is SGHVS and CDR2 is FNYEAQ. V shed 5 bases, J shed 7 bases, and the junction held 13 bases outside the gene matches. CDR3 length: 15 residues. As DNA, the CDR3 is TGTGCCAGCAGCCCCCAGCGGCAGGGGGCTTATGAGCAGTACTTC. Translation: CASSPQRQGAYEQYF.

V and J are TRBV10-2 and TRBJ1-1; maybe TRBD1 (5 bases). The CDR3 loop spans 15 amino acids. From germline, CDR1 is WSHSY and CDR2 SAAADI. The V end was cut by 4 bases, the J end by 2 bases, with 14 bases between. The CDR3 protein is CASSVGRTINTEAFF. CDR3 coding DNA: TGCGCCAGCAGTGTCGGTCGGACAATCAACACTGAAGCTTTCTTT.

The chain combines TRBV7-8 with TRBJ2-1; 13 bases align to TRBD2. J lost 14 bases, V lost 1 base, and 2 bases had no gene match. The CDR3 contains 13 residues. Germline V CDR1 and CDR2: SGHVS, FQNEAQ. The CDR3, as DNA: TGTGCCAGCAGCTTAGGGGGACTAGCGGGAAAGTTCTTC. Translating it yields CASSLGGLAGKFF. The full variable domain, completed using reference TRBV7-8 and TRBJ2-1, is GAGVSQSPRYKVAKRGQDVALRCDPISGHVSLFWYQQALGQGPEFLTYFQNEAQLDKSGLPSDRFFAERPEGSVSTLKIQRTQQEDSAVYLCASSLGGLAGKFFGPGTRLTVL.

The chain has TRBV7-2 and TRBJ1-1; no firm D call. Germline CDR1 reads SGHTA; CDR2 reads FQGNSA. V was cut by 5 bases and J by 8 bases, with 18 bases left in between. This CDR3 region has 14 residues. In DNA form, the CDR3 reads TGTGCCAGCAGCGTGACGGGCCAAGGGAGAGAAGCTTTCTTT. Amino acids: CASSVTGQGREAFF.

The V gene is TRBV7-2, the J gene TRBJ1-2; no reliable D call. V dropped 1 base and J dropped 4 bases, with 4 bases sitting between them. The CDR3 loop spans 12 amino acids. Germline assignment: CDR1 SGHTA and CDR2 FQGNSA. The CDR3: CASSLGSYGYTF. The CDR3 DNA follows: TGTGCCAGCAGCTTAGGGTCCTATGGCTACACCTTC.

The gene calls are TRBV6-1 and TRBJ2-1, with D unresolved. Germline V gives CDR1 MNHNS, CDR2 SASEGT. The CDR3 is 11 residues long. Trimming pared 8 bases from V and 10 bases from J, leaving 12 bases between. Here the CDR3 reads CASQAGPEQFF. In nucleotides, the CDR3 is TGTGCCAGCCAAGCAGGACCAGAGCAGTTCTTC.

The V gene is TRBV7-2, the J gene TRBJ2-7, with D unresolved. CDR1 is SGHTA and CDR2 is FQGNSA in the germline V gene. The CDR3 totals 11 residues. Trimming removed 5 bases from V and 4 bases from J, with 6 bases in between. CDR3 coding DNA: TGTGCCAGCAGCAACTCATACGAGCAGTACTTC. It encodes CASSNSYEQYF. The full variable domain, its missing parts supplied by reference TRBV7-2 and TRBJ2-7, is GAGVSQSPSNKVTEKGKDVELRCDPISGHTALYWYRQSLGQGLEFLIYFQGNSAPDKSGLPSDRFSAERTGGSVSTLTIQRTQQEDSAVYLCASSNSYEQYFGPGTRLTVT.

The genes are TRBV11-2 and TRBJ1-4; D unclear. The V and J ends lost 3 bases and 0 bases respectively, with 8 bases between them. The CDR3 totals 15 residues. Germline CDR1 SGHAT, CDR2 FQNNGV. CDR3 DNA: TGTGCCAGCAGCTTGGCGACTTCAACTAATGAAAAACTGTTTTTT. It encodes CASSLATSTNEKLFF.

V gene TRBV19 combines with J gene TRBJ2-1, with D perhaps matching TRBD2 (5 bases). Germline CDR1 and CDR2: LNHDA and SQIVND (reference sequence). This CDR3 is 13 amino acids long. V lost 7 bases and J 9 bases, leaving 16 bases between the germline ends. The CDR3 sequence is CASTRTGLGEQFF. Written as DNA, the CDR3 is TGTGCCAGTACGCGGACTGGCTTAGGTGAGCAGTTCTTC.

The genes are TRBV4-1 and TRBJ1-5; TRBD1 matches at 7 bases. Per the germline V gene, CDR1 is MGHRA and CDR2 is YSYEKL. CDR3 size: 15 residues. The junction had 5 bases not matched to a gene; V was cut back by 3 bases and J by 3 bases. The CDR3 loop is CASSQGQSYNQPQHF. Here the CDR3 DNA reads TGCGCCAGCAGCCAGGGACAGAGCTACAATCAGCCCCAGCATTTT.

This clone appeared a single time. The chain uses TRBV28 and TRBJ1-1, with D unresolved. This CDR3 comprises 12 residues. The V end lost 4 bases, the J end lost 8 bases, and 11 bases lay between the germline ends. The germline CDR1 and CDR2 sequences are MDHEN and SYDVKM. CDR3: CASSSPPLEAFF. The CDR3 region has the DNA TGTGCCAGCAGTTCCCCTCCCCTCGAAGCTTTCTTT.

V gene TRBV5-4 combines with J gene TRBJ1-1; 7 bases match TRBD1. J gave up 3 bases and V 6 bases, and 8 bases lay outside the gene matches. This CDR3 comprises 14 residues. Germline CDR1 SGHNT, CDR2 YYREEE (reference sequence). In DNA, the CDR3 is TGTGCCAGCAAGAACCCGCAGGGGGACACTGAAGCTTTCTTT. Its translation is CASKNPQGDTEAFF.

The rearrangement joins TRBV10-3 to TRBJ1-1, with 7 nucleotides matching TRBD1. The CDR3 is 14 residues long. Germline CDR1 ENHRY, CDR2 SYGVKD. V was pared by 6 bases and J by 3 bases, with 7 bases of the junction left unmatched. In DNA form, the CDR3 reads TGTGCCATCAGGGAGAGGGACAGTCACACTGAAGCTTTCTTT. Protein: CAIRERDSHTEAFF.